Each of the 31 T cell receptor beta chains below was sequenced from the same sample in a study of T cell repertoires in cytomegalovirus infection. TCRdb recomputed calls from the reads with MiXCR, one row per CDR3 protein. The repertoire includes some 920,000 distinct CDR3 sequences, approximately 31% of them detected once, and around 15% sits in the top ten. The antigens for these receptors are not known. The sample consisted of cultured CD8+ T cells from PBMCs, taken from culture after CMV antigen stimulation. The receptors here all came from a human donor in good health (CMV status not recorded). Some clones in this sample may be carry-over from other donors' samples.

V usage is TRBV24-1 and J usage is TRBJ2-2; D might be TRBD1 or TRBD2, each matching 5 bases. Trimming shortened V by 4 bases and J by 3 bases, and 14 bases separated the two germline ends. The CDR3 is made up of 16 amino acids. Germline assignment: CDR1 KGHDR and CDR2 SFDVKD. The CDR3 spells CATSEGAGKDTGELFF. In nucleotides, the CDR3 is TGTGCCACCAGTGAAGGGGCCGGGAAAGACACCGGGGAGCTGTTTTTT.

As DNA, the CDR3 is TGTGCTAGTGCCGTTGAGGGATCTGGTCAGCCCCAGCATTTT. The encoded protein is CASAVEGSGQPQHF. The chain uses TRBV12-5 and TRBJ1-5; D remains ambiguous. V was clipped by 7 bases and J by 6 bases, with 16 bases between them. CDR1 is LGHNT and CDR2 is FRNRAP in the germline V gene. The CDR3 extends over 14 amino acids.

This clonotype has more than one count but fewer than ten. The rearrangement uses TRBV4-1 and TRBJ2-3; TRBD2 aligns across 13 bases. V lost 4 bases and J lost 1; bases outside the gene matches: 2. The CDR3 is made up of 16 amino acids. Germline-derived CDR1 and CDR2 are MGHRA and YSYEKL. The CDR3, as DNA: TGCGCCAGCAGCCGTGGACTAGCGGGGGGCACAGATACGCAGTATTTT. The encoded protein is CASSRGLAGGTDTQYF.

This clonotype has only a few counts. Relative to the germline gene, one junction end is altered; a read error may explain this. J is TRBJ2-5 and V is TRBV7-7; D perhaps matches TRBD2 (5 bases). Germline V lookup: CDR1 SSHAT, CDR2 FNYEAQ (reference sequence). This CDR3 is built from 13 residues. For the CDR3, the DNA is TGTGCTAGCAGCCCGGGTTGGGAGGAGACCCAGTACTTC. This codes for CASSPGWEETQYF.

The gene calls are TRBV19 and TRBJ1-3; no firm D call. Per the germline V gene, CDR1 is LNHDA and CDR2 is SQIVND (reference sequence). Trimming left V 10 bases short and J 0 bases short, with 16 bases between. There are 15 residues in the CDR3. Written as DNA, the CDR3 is TGTGCCACCCTCAAGTTGGGGAGCTCTGGAAACACCATATATTTT. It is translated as CATLKLGSSGNTIYF.

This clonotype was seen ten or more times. For the CDR3, the DNA is TGTGCCAGCAGATTGACTGGTGGGGAGCTGTTTTTT. Translated: CASRLTGGELFF. V gene TRBV7-6 combines with J gene TRBJ2-2; D unclear. V lost 6 bases and J 8 bases, leaving 10 bases between the germline ends. The length of the CDR3 is 12 residues. Germline CDR1 reads SGHVS; CDR2 reads FNYEAQ.

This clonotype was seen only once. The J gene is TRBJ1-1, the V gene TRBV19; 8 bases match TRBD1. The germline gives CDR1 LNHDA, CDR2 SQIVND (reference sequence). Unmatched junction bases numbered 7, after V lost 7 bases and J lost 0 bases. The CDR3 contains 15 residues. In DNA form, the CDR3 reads TGTGCCAGTAACCAACTGGGACAGGTGAACACTGAAGCTTTCTTT. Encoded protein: CASNQLGQVNTEAFF.

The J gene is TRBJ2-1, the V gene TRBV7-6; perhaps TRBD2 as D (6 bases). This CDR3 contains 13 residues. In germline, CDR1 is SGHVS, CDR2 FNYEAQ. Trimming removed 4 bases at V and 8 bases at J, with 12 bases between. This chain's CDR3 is CASSSDPGDEQFF. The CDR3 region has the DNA TGTGCCAGCAGCTCTGACCCGGGGGATGAGCAGTTCTTC.

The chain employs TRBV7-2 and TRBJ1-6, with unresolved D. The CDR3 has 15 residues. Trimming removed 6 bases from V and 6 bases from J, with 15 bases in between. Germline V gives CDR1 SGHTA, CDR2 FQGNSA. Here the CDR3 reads CASRVRESGNSPLHF. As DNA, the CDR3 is TGTGCCAGCAGGGTTAGGGAGTCCGGTAATTCACCCCTCCACTTT.

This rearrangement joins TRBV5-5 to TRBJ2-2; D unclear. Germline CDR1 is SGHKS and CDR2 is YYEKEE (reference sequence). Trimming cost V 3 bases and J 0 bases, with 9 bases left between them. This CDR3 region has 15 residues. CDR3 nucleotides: TGTGCCAGCAGCTACGACCCTACGAACACCGGGGAGCTGTTTTTT. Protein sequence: CASSYDPTNTGELFF.

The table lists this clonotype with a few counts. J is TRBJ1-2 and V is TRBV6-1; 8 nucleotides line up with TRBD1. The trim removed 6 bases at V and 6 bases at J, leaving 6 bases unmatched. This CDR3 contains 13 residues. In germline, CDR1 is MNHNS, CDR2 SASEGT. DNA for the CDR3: TGTGCCAGCAGCTGGACAGGGTGGGATGGCTACACCTTC. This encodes CASSWTGWDGYTF.

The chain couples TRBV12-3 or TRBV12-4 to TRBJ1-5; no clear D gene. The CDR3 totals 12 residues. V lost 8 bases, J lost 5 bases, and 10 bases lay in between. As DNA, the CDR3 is TGTGCCAGCTCCGCCCCGGATCAGCCCCAGCATTTT. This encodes CASSAPDQPQHF.

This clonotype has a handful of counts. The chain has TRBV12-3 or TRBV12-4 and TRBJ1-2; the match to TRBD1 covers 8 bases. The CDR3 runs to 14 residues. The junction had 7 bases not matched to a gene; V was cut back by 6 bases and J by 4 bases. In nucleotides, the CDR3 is TGTGCCAGCAGACCGCCGGGACAGGCCTATGGCTACACCTTC. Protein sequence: CASRPPGQAYGYTF.

CDR3: CANSPGTEAFF. CDR3 nucleotide sequence: TGTGCCAACAGCCCAGGGACTGAAGCTTTCTTT. The chain couples TRBV12-3 or TRBV12-4 to TRBJ1-1, with D maybe TRBD1 (5 bases). This CDR3 has 11 amino acids. The V gene lost 10 bases and the J gene lost 5 bases, with 11 bases spanning the gap.

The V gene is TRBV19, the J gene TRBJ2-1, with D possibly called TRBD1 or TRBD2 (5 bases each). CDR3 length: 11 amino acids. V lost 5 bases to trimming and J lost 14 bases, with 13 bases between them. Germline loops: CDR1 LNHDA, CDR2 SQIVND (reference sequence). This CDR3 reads CASSAGAMKFF. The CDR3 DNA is TGTGCCAGTAGTGCCGGGGCCATGAAGTTCTTC.

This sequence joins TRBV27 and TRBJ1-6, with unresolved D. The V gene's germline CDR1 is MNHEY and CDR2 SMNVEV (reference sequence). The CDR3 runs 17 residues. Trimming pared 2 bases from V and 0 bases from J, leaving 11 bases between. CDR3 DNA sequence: TGTGCCAGCAGTTTAAAAGGCCTAGACTCCTATAATTCACCCCTCCACTTT. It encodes CASSLKGLDSYNSPLHF.

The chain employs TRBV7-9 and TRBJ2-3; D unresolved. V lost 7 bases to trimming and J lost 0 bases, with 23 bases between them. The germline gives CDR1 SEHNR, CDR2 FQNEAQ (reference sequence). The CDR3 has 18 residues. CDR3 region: CASIGRERTRPSTDTQYF. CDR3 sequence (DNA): TGTGCCAGCATAGGAAGGGAACGGACCCGGCCTAGCACAGATACGCAGTATTTT.

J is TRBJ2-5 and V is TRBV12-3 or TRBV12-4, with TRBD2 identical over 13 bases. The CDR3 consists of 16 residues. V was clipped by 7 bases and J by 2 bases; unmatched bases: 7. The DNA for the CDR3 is TGTGCCAGCACCAAGACTAGCGGGGGGTCACAAGAGACCCAGTACTTC. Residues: CASTKTSGGSQETQYF.

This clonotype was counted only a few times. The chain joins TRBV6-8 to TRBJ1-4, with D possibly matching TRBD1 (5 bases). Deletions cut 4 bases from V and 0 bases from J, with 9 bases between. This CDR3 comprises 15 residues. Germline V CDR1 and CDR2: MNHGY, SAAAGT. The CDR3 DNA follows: TGTGCCAGCAGTTTCGTGGGACCAACTAATGAAAAACTGTTTTTT. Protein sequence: CASSFVGPTNEKLFF.

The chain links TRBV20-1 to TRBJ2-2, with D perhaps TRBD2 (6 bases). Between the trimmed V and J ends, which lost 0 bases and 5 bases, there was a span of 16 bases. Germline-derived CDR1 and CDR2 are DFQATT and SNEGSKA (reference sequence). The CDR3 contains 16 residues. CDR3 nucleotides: TGCAGTGCTAGAGATCGGGGGAAACAGGCTACCGGGGAGCTGTTTTTT. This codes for CSARDRGKQATGELFF.

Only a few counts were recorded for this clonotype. The chain's CDR3 is CASSFIGGETDTQYF. The CDR3 DNA follows: TGTGCCAGCAGCTTCATAGGGGGGGAGACAGATACGCAGTATTTT. The genes are TRBV7-9 and TRBJ2-3, with D perhaps TRBD2 (7 bases). CDR3 length equals 15 residues. V was trimmed by 3 bases and J by 3 bases, leaving 13 bases between them. Germline lookup yields CDR1 SEHNR and CDR2 FQNEAQ (reference sequence). The variable domain in full, completed from reference TRBV7-9 and TRBJ2-3, reads DTGVSQNPRHKITKRGQNVTFRCDPISEHNRLYWYRQTLGQGPEFLTYFQNEAQLEKSRLLSDRFSAERPKGSFSTLEIQRTEQGDSAMYLCASSFIGGETDTQYFGPGTRLTVL.

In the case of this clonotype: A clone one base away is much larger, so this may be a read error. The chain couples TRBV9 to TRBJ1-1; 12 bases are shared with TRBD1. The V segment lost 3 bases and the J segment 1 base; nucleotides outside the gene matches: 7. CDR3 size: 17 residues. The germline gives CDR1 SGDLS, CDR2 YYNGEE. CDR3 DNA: TGTGCCAGCAGCGCCCTCCCGGGACAGGGGGCGAACACTGAAGCTTTCTTT. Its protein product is CASSALPGQGANTEAFF.

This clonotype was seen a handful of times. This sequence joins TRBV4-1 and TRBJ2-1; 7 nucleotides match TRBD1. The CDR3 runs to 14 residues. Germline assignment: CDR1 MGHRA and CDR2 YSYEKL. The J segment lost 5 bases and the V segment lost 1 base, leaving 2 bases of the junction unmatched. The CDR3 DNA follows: TGCGCCAGCAGCCAAGGAGGACAGGACAATGAGCAGTTCTTC. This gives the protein CASSQGGQDNEQFF.

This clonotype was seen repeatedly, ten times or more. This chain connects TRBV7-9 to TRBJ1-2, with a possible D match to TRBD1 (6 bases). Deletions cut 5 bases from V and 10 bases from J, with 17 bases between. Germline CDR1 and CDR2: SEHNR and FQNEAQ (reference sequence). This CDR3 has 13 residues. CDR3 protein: CASSGISGTPYTF. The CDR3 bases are TGTGCCAGCAGCGGTATTTCCGGGACACCCTACACCTTC.

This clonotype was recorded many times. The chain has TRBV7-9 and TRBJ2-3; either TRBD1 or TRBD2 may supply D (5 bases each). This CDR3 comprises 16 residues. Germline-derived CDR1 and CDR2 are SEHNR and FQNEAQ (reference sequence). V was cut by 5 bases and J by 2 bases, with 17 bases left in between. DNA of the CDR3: TGTGCCAGCAGCCCCGCTCGGGGCTCAGACACAGATACGCAGTATTTT. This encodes CASSPARGSDTDTQYF.

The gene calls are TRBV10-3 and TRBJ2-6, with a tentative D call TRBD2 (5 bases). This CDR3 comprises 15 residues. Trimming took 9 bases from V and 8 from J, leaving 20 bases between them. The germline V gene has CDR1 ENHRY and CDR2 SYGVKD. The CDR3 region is CAIKAPDSPPNVLTF. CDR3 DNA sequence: TGTGCCATAAAGGCCCCGGACTCCCCTCCCAACGTCCTGACTTTC.

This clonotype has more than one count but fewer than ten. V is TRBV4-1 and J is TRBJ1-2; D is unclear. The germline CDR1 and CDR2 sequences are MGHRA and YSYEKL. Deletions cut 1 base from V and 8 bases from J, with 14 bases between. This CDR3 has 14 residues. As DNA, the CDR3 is TGCGCCAGCAGCCAAGGCCCGCTCGCCCTAGGCTACACCTTC. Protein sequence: CASSQGPLALGYTF.

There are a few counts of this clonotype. The CDR3 DNA follows: TGTGCCAGCAGCGTAGGCCAGGGGAGCGAGCAGTACGTC. Residues: CASSVGQGSEQYV. This chain connects TRBV9 to TRBJ2-7; the D gene is possibly TRBD1 (6 bases). This CDR3 has 13 amino acids. Trimming removed 0 bases at V and 6 bases at J, with 10 bases between. Per the germline V gene, CDR1 is SGDLS and CDR2 is YYNGEE.

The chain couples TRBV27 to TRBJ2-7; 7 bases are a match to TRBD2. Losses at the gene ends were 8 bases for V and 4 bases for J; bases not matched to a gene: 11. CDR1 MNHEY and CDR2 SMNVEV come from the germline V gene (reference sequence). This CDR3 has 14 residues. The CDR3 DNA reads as TGTGCCAGCTCTACCACAGACGGGGGGTACGAGCAGTACGTC. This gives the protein CASSTTDGGYEQYV.

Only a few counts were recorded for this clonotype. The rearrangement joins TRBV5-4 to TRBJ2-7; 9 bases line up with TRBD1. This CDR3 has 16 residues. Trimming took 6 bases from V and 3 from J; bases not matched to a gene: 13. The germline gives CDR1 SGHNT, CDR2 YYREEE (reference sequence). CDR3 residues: CASIRTPTGGIYEQYF. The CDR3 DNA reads TGTGCCAGCATCCGTACCCCCACAGGGGGCATCTACGAGCAGTACTTC.

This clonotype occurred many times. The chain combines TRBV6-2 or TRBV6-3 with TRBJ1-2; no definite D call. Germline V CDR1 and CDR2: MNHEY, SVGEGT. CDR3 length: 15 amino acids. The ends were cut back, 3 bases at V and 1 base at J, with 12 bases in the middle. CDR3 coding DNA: TGTGCCAGCAGTTATCGAGGCGACTATAACTATGGCTACACCTTC. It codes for CASSYRGDYNYGYTF.